Following are 21 T cell receptor beta chains from one sample sequenced in a study of persistence of HIV-infected CD4 T cells. The stimulus was lysate of CMV-infected fibroblasts, around 9.3 ug/mL. CD40L-negative CD69-negative CD45RO-high memory CD4+ T cells were sorted as populations depleted of antigen-responding cells. The immunoSEQ assay was version 4, run in survey mode. Sequencing was performed with immunoSEQ multiplex PCR; in TCRdb, only in-frame clones are kept and a portion is missing. The data show approximately 26,000 clones, with around 80% seen just once and about 0.8% held by the top ten. Their specific antigens are unknown. Material: CD4+ T cells sorted from PBMCs after roughly 18-hour stimulation, obtained from a patient who received antiretroviral therapy. The receptor set was obtained from an adult woman with HIV who was CMV-seropositive.

This chain connects TRBV30 to TRBJ1-5, with 7 bases fitting TRBD1. This CDR3 spans 13 amino acids. Per germline, CDR1 GTSNPN and CDR2 SVGIG (reference sequence). V trimming: 4 bases; J trimming: 5 bases; junction bases outside the gene matches: 5. CDR3 residues: CAWNQDRDQPQHF. The CDR3 region has the DNA TGTGCCTGGAACCAAGACAGGGATCAGCCCCAGCATTTT. The full variable domain, completed using reference TRBV30 and TRBJ1-5, is SQTIHQWPATLVQPVGSPLSLECTVEGTSNPNLYWYRQAAGRGLQLLFYSVGIGQISSEVPQNLSASRPQDRQFILSSKKLLLSDSGFYLCAWNQDRDQPQHFGDGTRLSIL.

This chain joins TRBV21-1 and TRBJ2-7; the D call in the table, TRBD2, was not verified against the DNA. TRBV21-1 corresponds to a pseudogene. CDR3 length: 16 amino acids. CDR3 region: CASSLWTSGISYEQYF. The CDR3 DNA is TGTGCCAGCAGCTTATGGACTAGCGGTATATCCTACGAGCAGTACTTC.

The chain uses TRBV7-9 and TRBJ2-3; no reliable D call. The germline V and J ends were trimmed by 1 base and 0 bases, with 5 bases remaining between them. The CDR3 runs to 14 residues. Germline loops: CDR1 SEHNR, CDR2 FQNEAQ (reference sequence). CDR3 amino acids: CASSLVGSTDTQYF. The CDR3 DNA is TGTGCCAGCAGCTTAGTTGGCAGCACAGATACGCAGTATTTT.

The chain is built from TRBV2 and TRBJ1-3; 8 bases line up with TRBD1. After removal of 7 bases from V and 0 bases from J, the junction contained 5 bases not matched to a gene. The CDR3 is made up of 15 amino acids. CDR1 is SNHLY, CDR2 FYNNEI, per germline. CDR3 sequence (DNA): TGTGCCAGCACTGGGACAGGACGCTCTGGAAACACCATATATTTT. Translating gives CASTGTGRSGNTIYF.

The chain recombines TRBV5-4 with TRBJ2-3; 11 bases line up with TRBD2. The CDR3 totals 15 residues. Trimming cost V 4 bases and J 3 bases; bases outside gene matches: 4. The germline CDR1 and CDR2 sequences are SGHNT and YYREEE (reference sequence). Here the CDR3 DNA reads TGTGCCAGCAGCCCGGGACTAGCGGCAACAGATACGCAGTATTTT. This gives the protein CASSPGLAATDTQYF.

This chain connects TRBV6-1 to TRBJ2-7, with TRBD1 identical over 8 bases. Germline loops: CDR1 MNHNS, CDR2 SASEGT. This CDR3 has 15 residues. Germline trimming cut 3 bases from V and 5 bases from J; bases unmatched to any gene: 9. This CDR3 reads CASSEIGQGRNEQYF. In DNA, the CDR3 is TGTGCCAGCAGTGAGATCGGACAGGGTAGAAACGAGCAGTACTTC.

Of note for this clone: The same CDR3 is also encoded by other DNA sequences in this sample. J is TRBJ1-1 and V is TRBV5-1, with D possibly being TRBD1 (6 bases). Germline V gene sequence: CDR1 SGHRS, CDR2 YFSETQ. This CDR3 region has 14 residues. Between the trimmed V and J ends, which lost 4 bases and 2 bases, there was a span of 12 bases. CDR3 nucleotide sequence: TGCGCCAGCAGCCTACTACAGGGAAACACTGAAGCTTTCTTT. Amino acid sequence: CASSLLQGNTEAFF.

This clone has a handful of counts. V usage is TRBV19 and J usage is TRBJ1-1, with TRBD1 as a possible D gene (6 bases). The CDR3 runs 13 residues. Trimming removed 5 bases from V and 7 bases from J, with 14 bases in between. From germline, CDR1 is LNHDA and CDR2 SQIVND (reference sequence). CDR3 sequence reads: CASSGTWGHEAFF. The CDR3 DNA reads TGTGCCAGTAGTGGTACGTGGGGGCATGAAGCTTTCTTT.

This clone was seen more than once but under ten times. This sequence joins TRBV5-1 and TRBJ1-6; the D gene is possibly TRBD1 (6 bases). This CDR3 contains 17 residues. CDR1 is SGHRS, CDR2 YFSETQ, per germline. The V and J ends lost 3 bases and 5 bases respectively, with 18 bases between them. The CDR3 spells CASSSRTAFANNSPLHF. CDR3 DNA: TGCGCCAGCAGCTCAAGGACAGCCTTTGCCAATAATTCACCCCTCCACTTT.

The chain employs TRBV9 and TRBJ2-1; D gene unclear. Trimming took off 0 bases at V and 0 bases at J, with 16 bases between the two ends. CDR3 length: 18 amino acids. The germline V gene encodes CDR1 SGDLS and CDR2 YYNGEE. The CDR3, as DNA: TGTGCCAGCAGCGTAGCTCAGATATCACGGCTCTCCTACAATGAGCAGTTCTTC. Translation: CASSVAQISRLSYNEQFF.

The rearrangement links TRBV3-1 (or the pseudogene TRBV3-2) to TRBJ1-2; the match to TRBD1 covers 10 bases. With V trimmed by 3 bases and J by 4 bases, 5 bases remained unmatched. CDR3 size: 15 residues. Germline CDR1 LGHDT, CDR2 YNNKEL (reference sequence). This chain's CDR3 is CASSQDRGSFYGYTF. In DNA, the CDR3 is TGTGCCAGCAGCCAGGACAGGGGGAGCTTCTATGGCTACACCTTC.

CDR3 region: CASSMRRRQGVGNTEAFF. The CDR3 DNA sequence: TGTGCCAGTAGTATGAGAAGGCGGCAGGGGGTTGGGAACACTGAAGCTTTCTTT. The chain recombines TRBV19 with TRBJ1-1; the match to TRBD1 covers 7 bases. V shed 3 bases and J 1 base; nucleotides not matched to a gene: 14. Per the germline V gene, CDR1 is LNHDA and CDR2 is SQIVND (reference sequence). This CDR3 has 18 residues.

V gene TRBV15 combines with J gene TRBJ2-6; a weak D match, TRBD2 (5 bases). This CDR3 region has 15 residues. Germline V gene sequence: CDR1 LNHNV, CDR2 YYDKDF (reference sequence). The ends were cut back, 8 bases at V and 0 bases at J, with 11 bases in the middle. The CDR3 DNA reads as TGTGCCACCCGGGGTTCTGGCTCTGGGGCCAACGTCCTGACTTTC. This codes for CATRGSGSGANVLTF. Looking up the rest from reference TRBV15 and TRBJ2-6 gives the full variable domain: DAMVIQNPRYQVTQFGKPVTLSCSQTLNHNVMYWYQQKSSQAPKLLFHYYDKDFNNEADTPDNFQSRRPNTSFCFLDIRSPGLGDTAMYLCATRGSGSGANVLTFGAGSRLTVL.

This clone is medium-sized. This chain uses TRBV12-2 with TRBJ1-6; TRBD1 is the table's D call, not checked against the DNA. TRBV12-2 is deemed a pseudogene. The CDR3 is 18 residues long. CDR3 in amino acids: CASHNPGQKSSYNSPLHF. In DNA form, the CDR3 reads TGTGCAAGTCACAACCCCGGACAAAAAAGCTCCTATAATTCACCCCTCCACTTT.

The rearrangement uses TRBV12-3 or TRBV12-4 and TRBJ2-1; D gene ambiguous. This CDR3 has 12 amino acids. Trimming pared 5 bases from V and 7 bases from J, leaving 9 bases between. This CDR3 is CASSPLGNEQFF. DNA for the CDR3: TGTGCCAGCAGTCCCCTCGGAAATGAGCAGTTCTTC.

The chain couples TRBV12-5 to TRBJ1-2; D unresolved. Trimming stripped 8 bases from V and 2 bases from J, with 18 bases between. The CDR3 consists of 15 residues. Germline CDR1 LGHNT, CDR2 FRNRAP. This CDR3 reads CASTQSPRGNYGYTF. In DNA form, the CDR3 reads TGTGCTAGTACTCAATCCCCGCGCGGGAACTATGGCTACACCTTC.

This sequence joins TRBV6-1 and TRBJ2-4; TRBD2 is a possible D gene (5 bases). V was pared by 1 base and J by 4 bases, with 23 bases between. This CDR3 has 19 residues. Germline CDR1 reads MNHNS; CDR2 reads SASEGT. In DNA, the CDR3 is TGTGCCAGCAGTGAAGAGGCGGGTGGAGCCGGCTCAGTAAAAAACATTCAGTACTTC. Translated, it gives CASSEEAGGAGSVKNIQYF.

The J gene is TRBJ2-2, the V gene TRBV19, with TRBD2 matching 9 bases. V lost 3 bases to trimming and J lost 8 bases; unmatched junction nucleotides: 10. CDR3 length: 16 amino acids. In germline, CDR1 is LNHDA, CDR2 SQIVND (reference sequence). The CDR3 here is CASSMWGLAGIGELFF. CDR3 coding DNA: TGTGCCAGTAGTATGTGGGGTCTAGCGGGGATTGGGGAGCTGTTTTTT.

Relative to its sample, this clone is medium-sized. The chain links TRBV7-6 to TRBJ2-2; D remains ambiguous. The V end was cut by 1 base, the J end by 0 bases, with 6 bases between. CDR1 SGHVS and CDR2 FNYEAQ come from the germline V gene. The CDR3 contains 15 residues. CDR3 sequence reads: CASSLVGSNTGELFF. The CDR3 DNA is TGTGCCAGCAGCTTAGTCGGGTCGAACACCGGGGAGCTGTTTTTT.

This chain links TRBV6-5 with TRBJ1-5; D call uncertain. The V gene's germline CDR1 is MNHEY and CDR2 SVGAGI. Trimming pared 6 bases from V and 6 bases from J, leaving 12 bases between. The CDR3 loop spans 13 amino acids. CDR3 nucleotide sequence: TGTGCCAGCAGACGTGAGGGCGGTCAGCCCCAGCATTTT. It codes for CASRREGGQPQHF.

V usage is TRBV9 and J usage is TRBJ1-6, with D perhaps matching TRBD1 (5 bases). The CDR3 contains 16 residues. Germline lookup yields CDR1 SGDLS and CDR2 YYNGEE. V lost 3 bases to trimming and J lost 0 bases, with 10 bases between them. The CDR3 protein is CASSADRNSYNSPLHF. The CDR3 DNA follows: TGTGCCAGCAGCGCCGACAGAAACTCCTATAATTCACCCCTCCACTTT.